These 30 T cell receptor beta chains came from one sample sequenced in a study of blood T cell repertoires in COVID-19. The assay was immunoSEQ multiplex PCR, and TCRdb's table has in-frame clones only and misses some. The sample has 130,000 to 150,000 clones, more than 80% seen once. Sequencing used peripheral blood. The receptors shown here come from a human donor in a cohort sampled during active COVID-19.

V usage is TRBV5-1 and J usage is TRBJ2-7; 7 positions agree with TRBD2. V lost 4 bases and J lost 1; bases outside the gene matches: 5. Looked up from germline, CDR1 is SGHRS and CDR2 is YFSETQ. The CDR3 is 14 residues long. The CDR3 is CASSNYGGSYEQYF. Here the CDR3 DNA reads TGCGCCAGCAGCAACTACGGGGGGTCCTACGAGCAGTACTTC.

The gene calls are TRBV12-3 or TRBV12-4 and TRBJ2-5, with D uncertain. The CDR3 extends over 13 amino acids. V gave up 5 bases and J gave up 5 bases, with 12 bases separating them. The CDR3 region has the DNA TGTGCCAGCAGTCCTGGGCCCTGGGAGACCCAGTACTTC. Protein product: CASSPGPWETQYF.

The chain links TRBV6-9 to TRBJ1-5; D is unresolved. The CDR3 extends over 14 amino acids. V was trimmed by 2 bases and J by 4 bases, leaving 9 bases between them. The germline gives CDR1 MNHGY, CDR2 SVAAGI. CDR3 in DNA: TGTGCCAGCAGTTATCGGCAGGATAATCAGCCCCAGCATTTT. This gives the protein CASSYRQDNQPQHF.

V gene TRBV4-2 combines with J gene TRBJ2-5; D is possibly TRBD2 (6 bases). The germline CDR1 and CDR2 sequences are LGHNA and YNFKEQ. This CDR3 spans 14 amino acids. V lost 5 bases, J lost 5 bases, and 15 bases lay in between. CDR3 DNA: TGTGCCAGCAGCGGACCTAGCGCGGGTGAGACCCAGTACTTC. Translating it yields CASSGPSAGETQYF.

This chain uses TRBV6-4 with TRBJ2-1; 10 bases align to TRBD2. CDR1 is MRHNA, CDR2 SNTAGT, per germline. The CDR3 is 15 residues long. The junction had 9 bases not matched to a gene; V was cut back by 5 bases and J by 8 bases. The DNA of the CDR3 is TGTGCCAGCAGTCAAGAGCGGGGGGGCCCTTATGAGCAGTTCTTC. It is translated as CASSQERGGPYEQFF.

This chain connects TRBV5-4 to TRBJ1-5; weak D call: TRBD1 (5 bases). Trimming removed 0 bases from V and 5 bases from J, with 15 bases in between. The CDR3 loop spans 16 amino acids. CDR1 SGHNT and CDR2 YYREEE come from the germline V gene (reference sequence). This CDR3 reads CASSLDGGAQDQPQHF. The DNA for the CDR3 is TGTGCCAGCAGCTTGGATGGAGGGGCGCAAGATCAGCCCCAGCATTTT. The complete variable domain, with remaining parts taken from reference TRBV5-4 and TRBJ1-5, reads ETGVTQSPTHLIKTRGQQVTLRCSSQSGHNTVSWYQQALGQGPQFIFQYYREEENGRGNFPPRFSGLQFPNYSSELNVNALELDDSALYLCASSLDGGAQDQPQHFGDGTRLSIL.

This clone was picked up a small number of times. The chain links TRBV3-1 (or the pseudogene TRBV3-2) to TRBJ2-3; tentatively, D is TRBD1 (6 bases). Between the trimmed V and J ends, which lost 3 bases and 10 bases, there was a span of 11 bases. Germline CDR1 is LGHDT and CDR2 is YNNKEL (reference sequence). CDR3 length equals 12 residues. CDR3: CASSQNRQAQYF. DNA for the CDR3: TGTGCCAGCAGCCAGAACCGACAGGCGCAGTATTTT.

This chain joins TRBV5-5 and TRBJ1-1; D possibly corresponds to TRBD1 (6 bases). The V gene lost 0 bases and the J gene lost 5 bases, with 14 bases spanning the gap. This CDR3 spans 15 amino acids. Germline CDR1 is SGHKS and CDR2 is YYEKEE (reference sequence). The CDR3 DNA is TGTGCCAGCAGCTTGGTAGGGGGGGCTTGGACTGAAGCTTTCTTT. Protein: CASSLVGGAWTEAFF.

The chain couples TRBV6-5 to TRBJ1-3; 9 bases align to TRBD1. Germline CDR1 is MNHEY and CDR2 is SVGAGI. The CDR3 loop spans 16 amino acids. Trimming at V came to 4 bases and at J to 2 bases, leaving 6 bases not matched to a gene. CDR3 sequence: CASSLHGTGTGNTIYF. The CDR3 coding sequence is TGTGCCAGCAGTTTACACGGGACAGGGACTGGAAACACCATATATTTT.

The chain has TRBV5-1 and TRBJ1-1; TRBD1 aligns across 7 bases. Germline lookup yields CDR1 SGHRS and CDR2 YFSETQ. V dropped 4 bases and J dropped 2; count of bases not matched to a gene: 5. The CDR3 contains 14 residues. The CDR3 reads CASSQRTGNTEAFF. The CDR3 DNA follows: TGCGCCAGCAGCCAACGGACAGGAAACACTGAAGCTTTCTTT.

This clone was observed once. The gene calls are TRBV6-5 and TRBJ1-1; 8 nucleotides line up with TRBD1. J lost 7 bases, V lost 6 bases, and 13 bases had no gene match. Germline CDR1 reads MNHEY; CDR2 reads SVGAGI. This CDR3 contains 15 residues. The CDR3 here is CASREHITGGLEAFF. CDR3 sequence (DNA): TGTGCCAGCAGAGAGCATATTACAGGGGGACTTGAAGCTTTCTTT.

The gene calls are TRBV19 and TRBJ1-2; the D gene is possibly TRBD1 (5 bases). The CDR3 loop spans 15 amino acids. The germline V and J ends were trimmed by 7 bases and 1 base, with 16 bases remaining between them. CDR1 and CDR2 from the germline V gene are LNHDA and SQIVND (reference sequence). The CDR3 spells CASTEFWGGNYGYTF. The CDR3 coding sequence is TGTGCCAGTACCGAATTCTGGGGGGGTAACTATGGCTACACCTTC.

The chain links TRBV3-1 (or the pseudogene TRBV3-2) to TRBJ2-1, with 11 bases that match TRBD2. J gave up 7 bases and V 3 bases, and 5 bases lay outside the gene matches. Germline loops: CDR1 LGHDT, CDR2 YNNKEL (reference sequence). The CDR3 has 15 residues. In DNA form, the CDR3 reads TGTGCCAGCAGCCAGGAGGGACTAGCGGAAAATGAGCAGTTCTTC. Its translation is CASSQEGLAENEQFF.

The rearrangement uses TRBV30 and TRBJ2-5; D may be TRBD2 (7 bases). Germline V lookup: CDR1 GTSNPN, CDR2 SVGIG (reference sequence). The V gene lost 8 bases and the J gene lost 6 bases, with 10 bases spanning the gap. This CDR3 is 10 amino acids long. The CDR3 nucleotides are TGTGCCATCGGGGGGCAGACCCAGTACTTC. Protein: CAIGGQTQYF.

At least ten counts were recorded for this clone. The chain uses TRBV5-6 and TRBJ1-1, with D maybe TRBD1 (5 bases). CDR1 is SGHDT, CDR2 YYEEEE, per germline. The V gene lost 8 bases and the J gene lost 10 bases, with 33 bases spanning the gap. The CDR3 is 17 residues long. CDR3 DNA sequence: TGTGCCAGTACCCACTCGGGTTTAGGGGAAGGTTCAGTTAGAGCTTTCTTT. Its protein product is CASTHSGLGEGSVRAFF.

This clone was seen only a few times. The genes are TRBV19 and TRBJ2-1; a possible D gene is TRBD1 (5 bases). The CDR3 is 14 amino acids. CDR1 is LNHDA and CDR2 is SQIVND in the germline V gene (reference sequence). Deletions cut 7 bases from V and 3 bases from J, with 13 bases between. The CDR3 region is CASKGRLLYNEQFF. The DNA for the CDR3 is TGTGCCAGTAAGGGGCGGCTGCTCTACAATGAGCAGTTCTTC.

The rearrangement links TRBV25-1 to TRBJ1-6; D unresolved. The germline CDR1 and CDR2 sequences are MGHDK and SYGVNS. This CDR3 comprises 18 residues. Trimming stripped 6 bases from V and 0 bases from J, with 18 bases between. The CDR3 reads CASRDTRTEYSYNSPLHF. The CDR3 nucleotides read TGTGCCAGCAGGGATACCCGGACTGAATACTCCTATAATTCACCCCTCCACTTT.

This chain links TRBV4-2 with TRBJ2-6; tentative D call: TRBD1 (6 bases). The V gene's germline CDR1 is LGHNA and CDR2 YNFKEQ. CDR3 length: 15 residues. V was shortened by 5 bases and J by 1 base, with 9 bases between the two germline ends. CDR3 region: CASSYQGSGANVLTF. CDR3 nucleotide sequence: TGTGCCAGCAGCTACCAGGGGTCTGGGGCCAACGTCCTGACTTTC.

This clone has a handful of counts. Here the CDR3 DNA reads TGTGCCAGCAGTGAGGTAGCTAGCAGCACAGATACGCAGTATTTT. Translation: CASSEVASSTDTQYF. The chain is built from TRBV2 and TRBJ2-3; D is perhaps TRBD2 (5 bases). V was clipped by 3 bases and J by 0 bases, with 10 bases between them. Germline CDR1 and CDR2: SNHLY and FYNNEI. This CDR3 region has 15 residues.

This clone appeared once. The chain employs TRBV4-2 and TRBJ1-1, with D perhaps matching TRBD1 (6 bases). The V end was cut by 0 bases, the J end by 5 bases, with 13 bases between. The germline gives CDR1 LGHNA, CDR2 YNFKEQ. The length of the CDR3 is 15 residues. The CDR3 sequence: CASSQEDTQGTEAFF. The CDR3 coding sequence is TGTGCCAGCAGCCAAGAGGACACCCAGGGGACTGAAGCTTTCTTT.

This chain connects TRBV4-1 to TRBJ2-7; 11 nucleotides match TRBD2. In germline, CDR1 is MGHRA, CDR2 YSYEKL. V lost 3 bases to trimming and J lost 3 bases; unmatched junction nucleotides: 13. The CDR3 sequence is 18 residues long. The DNA for the CDR3 is TGCGCCAGCAGCCAGAGCAGTCCCGGGACTAGCGGCAGCTACGAGCAGTACTTC. Its protein is CASSQSSPGTSGSYEQYF.

The chain joins TRBV6-2 or TRBV6-3 to TRBJ2-7; D perhaps matches TRBD1 (7 bases). This CDR3 contains 16 residues. V was shortened by 2 bases and J by 4 bases, with 18 bases between the two germline ends. Germline V gene data show CDR1 as MNHEY and CDR2 as SVGEGT. CDR3 DNA sequence: TGTGCCAGCAGTTACGAGATTCGGCAGGGGGGTTACGAGCAGTACTTC. Its protein is CASSYEIRQGGYEQYF.

The chain recombines TRBV9 with TRBJ2-1, with a weak D call TRBD2 (7 bases). From germline, CDR1 is SGDLS and CDR2 YYNGEE. The CDR3 has 17 amino acids. The ends were cut back, 4 bases at V and 1 base at J, with 18 bases in the middle. The CDR3 protein is CASSPRPGGGSYNEQFF. The CDR3 nucleotides are TGTGCCAGCAGCCCCCGACCGGGGGGCGGGTCCTACAATGAGCAGTTCTTC.

The chain is built from TRBV9 and TRBJ1-2, with no clear D. The germline gives CDR1 SGDLS, CDR2 YYNGEE. V lost 3 bases, J lost 4 bases, and 4 bases lay in between. The CDR3 has 11 residues. The chain's CDR3 is CASSDSYGYTF. The DNA for the CDR3 is TGTGCCAGCAGCGACAGCTATGGCTACACCTTC. Together with reference TRBV9 and TRBJ1-2, the CDR3 gives the full variable domain: DSGVTQTPKHLITATGQRVTLRCSPRSGDLSVYWYQQSLDQGLQFLIQYYNGEERAKGNILERFSAQQFPDLHSELNLSSLELGDSALYFCASSDSYGYTFGSGTRLTVV.

V and J are TRBV3-1 (or the pseudogene TRBV3-2) and TRBJ2-3; D gene unclear. Trimming took 2 bases from V and 0 from J, leaving 9 bases between them. Germline V gene lookup returns CDR1 LGHDT and CDR2 YNNKEL (reference sequence). This CDR3 spans 15 amino acids. The CDR3 is CASSQQATSTDTQYF. The CDR3 bases are TGTGCCAGCAGCCAACAGGCTACTAGCACAGATACGCAGTATTTT.

The chain links TRBV10-3 to TRBJ2-3; possible D gene TRBD1, 6 bases. The V end was cut by 7 bases, the J end by 0 bases, with 11 bases between. The CDR3 contains 14 residues. CDR1 and CDR2 from the germline V gene are ENHRY and SYGVKD. The DNA of the CDR3 is TGTGCCATCACCGGACAGTTAAGCACAGATACGCAGTATTTT. Translation gives CAITGQLSTDTQYF.

The chain is built from TRBV5-4 and TRBJ2-3, with 10 bases identical to TRBD2. CDR3 length: 16 residues. CDR1 SGHNT and CDR2 YYREEE come from the germline V gene (reference sequence). V dropped 2 bases and J dropped 2; count of bases not matched to a gene: 5. The CDR3 reads CASSLSLAGNTDTQYF. In DNA form, the CDR3 reads TGTGCCAGCAGCTTATCACTAGCGGGGAACACAGATACGCAGTATTTT.

This clone has a handful of counts. This chain links TRBV7-8 with TRBJ1-4; TRBD1 matches 7 bases. The V and J ends lost 1 base and 4 bases, in that order; junction bases with no gene match: 3. This CDR3 has 15 amino acids. Germline assignment: CDR1 SGHVS and CDR2 FQNEAQ. DNA of the CDR3: TGTGCCAGCAGCTTAGGAGGGACAGTTAATGAAAAACTGTTTTTT. Translating it yields CASSLGGTVNEKLFF.

V usage is TRBV6-4 and J usage is TRBJ1-5; 7 bases are shared with TRBD1. Germline CDR1 is MRHNA and CDR2 is SNTAGT. V trimming: 5 bases; J trimming: 5 bases; junction bases outside the gene matches: 3. The CDR3 contains 13 residues. The CDR3 DNA reads as TGTGCCAGCAGTCGGGACAGCGATCAGCCCCAGCATTTT. Amino acid sequence: CASSRDSDQPQHF.

This clone was seen more than once but under ten times. This chain uses TRBV5-1 with TRBJ1-2, with 8 positions matching TRBD1. The CDR3 totals 15 residues. J lost 8 bases, V lost 1 base, and 10 bases had no gene match. Germline V gene sequence: CDR1 SGHRS, CDR2 YFSETQ. The CDR3 coding sequence is TGCGCCAGCAGCTTGCCGGGACAGGACGCGCGCGGCTACACCTTC. Protein: CASSLPGQDARGYTF.